This TCR beta chain was recovered during a study of blood T cell repertoires in COVID-19. Background on the study: Some COVID-19 samples were acute and others convalescent; all came from the United States, Italy and Spain. The cDNA or gDNA used as material had been derived from T cells, B-cell-depleted T cells, or PBMCs.

As handled by the study authors: Reference gene primer amplification gave nucleated cell count estimates. TCRdb's table, derived via immunoSEQ multiplex PCR, lists solely in-frame clones and lacks some. The V and J calls and clone size were taken over from that table, and D and trimming were inferred from the DNA. The table records 160,000 or so clones, about 85% of them present only once. Clinical history reported by participants formed the basis on which cohorts were assigned. This CDR3 comprises 15 residues. CDR1 and CDR2 from the germline V gene are WSHSY and SAAADI. J was trimmed by 4 bases and V by 6 bases; bases with no gene match: 5.

The source of this sequence is a middle-aged woman with acute COVID-19. V and J are TRBV10-2 and TRBJ2-5; TRBD2 agrees at 13 bases. Sequences were obtained from PBMCs or T cells enriched from blood (not recorded which). The CDR3 sequence: CASSRLAGGLETQYF. Here the CDR3 DNA reads TGCGCCAGCAGCCGACTAGCGGGAGGTTTAGAGACCCAGTACTTC.